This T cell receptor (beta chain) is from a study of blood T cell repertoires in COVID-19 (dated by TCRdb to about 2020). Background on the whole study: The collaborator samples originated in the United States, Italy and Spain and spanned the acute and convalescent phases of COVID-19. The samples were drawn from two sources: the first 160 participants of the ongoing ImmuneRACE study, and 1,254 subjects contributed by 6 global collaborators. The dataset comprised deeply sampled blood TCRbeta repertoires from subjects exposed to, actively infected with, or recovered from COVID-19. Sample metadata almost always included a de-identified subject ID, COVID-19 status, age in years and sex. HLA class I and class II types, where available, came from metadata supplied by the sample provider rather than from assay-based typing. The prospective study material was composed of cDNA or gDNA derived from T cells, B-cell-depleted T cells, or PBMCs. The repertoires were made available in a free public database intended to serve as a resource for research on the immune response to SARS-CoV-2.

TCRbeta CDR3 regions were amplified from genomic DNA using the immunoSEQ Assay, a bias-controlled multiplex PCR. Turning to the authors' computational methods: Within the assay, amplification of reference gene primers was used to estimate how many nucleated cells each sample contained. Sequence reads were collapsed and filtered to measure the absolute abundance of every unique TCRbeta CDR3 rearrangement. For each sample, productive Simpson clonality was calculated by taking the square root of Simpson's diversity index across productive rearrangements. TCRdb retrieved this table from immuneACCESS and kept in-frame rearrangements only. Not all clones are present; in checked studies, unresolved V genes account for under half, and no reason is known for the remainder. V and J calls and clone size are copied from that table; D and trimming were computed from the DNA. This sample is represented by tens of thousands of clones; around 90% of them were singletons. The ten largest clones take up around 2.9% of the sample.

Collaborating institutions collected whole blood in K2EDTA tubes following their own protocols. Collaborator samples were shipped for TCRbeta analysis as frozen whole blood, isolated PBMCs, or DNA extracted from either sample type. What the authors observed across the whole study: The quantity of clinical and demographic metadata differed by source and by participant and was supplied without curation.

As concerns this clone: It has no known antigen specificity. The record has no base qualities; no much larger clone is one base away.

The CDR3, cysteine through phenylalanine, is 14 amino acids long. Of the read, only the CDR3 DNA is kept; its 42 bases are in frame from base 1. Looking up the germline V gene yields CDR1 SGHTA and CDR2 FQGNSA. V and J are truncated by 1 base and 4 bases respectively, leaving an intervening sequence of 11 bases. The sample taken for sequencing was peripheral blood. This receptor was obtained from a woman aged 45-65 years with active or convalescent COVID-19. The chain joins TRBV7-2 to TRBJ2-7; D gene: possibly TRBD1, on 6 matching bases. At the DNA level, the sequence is TGTGCCAGCAGCTTAGGTACAGGGCAATACGAGCAGTACTTC. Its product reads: CASSLGTGQYEQYF.